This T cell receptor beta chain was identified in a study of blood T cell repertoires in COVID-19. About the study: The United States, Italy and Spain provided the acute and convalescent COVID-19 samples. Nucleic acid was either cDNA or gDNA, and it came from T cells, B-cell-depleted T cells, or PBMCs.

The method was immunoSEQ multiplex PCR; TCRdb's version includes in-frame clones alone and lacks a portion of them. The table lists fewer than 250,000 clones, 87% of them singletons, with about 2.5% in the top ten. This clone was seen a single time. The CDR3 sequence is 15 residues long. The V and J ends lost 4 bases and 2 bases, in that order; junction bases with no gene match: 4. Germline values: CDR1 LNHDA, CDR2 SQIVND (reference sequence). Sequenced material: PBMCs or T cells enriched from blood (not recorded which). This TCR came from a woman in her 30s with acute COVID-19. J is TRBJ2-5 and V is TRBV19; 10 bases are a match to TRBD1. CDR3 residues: CASSRGQGFQETQYF. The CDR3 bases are TGTGCCAGTAGTAGGGGACAGGGGTTTCAAGAGACCCAGTACTTC.